The 11 T cell receptor beta chains presented below share a single source sample, sequenced in a study of shared clonotypes between healthy human individuals. Measured with immunoSEQ multiplex PCR; TCRdb has only the in-frame clones, and not every one. The table includes roughly 760,000 clones, approximately 79% detected once. The sample consisted of memory CD4+ T cells sorted from blood. Sample subset: CD45RA-negative fraction. The source is a woman aged 25 to 39 in good health.

This clone occurred once. The chain employs TRBV13 and TRBJ1-1; 8 bases align to TRBD1. The V gene end was trimmed by 4 bases and the J gene end by 1 base; junction bases not matched to a gene: 2. This CDR3 spans 14 amino acids. The germline CDR1 and CDR2 sequences are PRHDT and FYEKMQ (reference sequence). This CDR3 reads CASSWDRPNTEAFF. CDR3 sequence (DNA): TGTGCCAGCAGCTGGGACAGGCCGAACACTGAAGCTTTCTTT.

This clone has a single count. This chain uses TRBV27 with TRBJ2-6; D not certain. V was trimmed by 6 bases and J by 0 bases, leaving 9 bases between them. CDR1 is MNHEY, CDR2 SMNVEV, per germline (reference sequence). CDR3 length: 15 amino acids. This CDR3 is CASSPSYSGANVLTF. The DNA of the CDR3 is TGTGCCAGCAGCCCCTCCTACTCTGGGGCCAACGTCCTGACTTTC.

The chain uses TRBV7-9 and TRBJ2-1, with a possible D match to TRBD2 (5 bases). Germline lookup yields CDR1 SEHNR and CDR2 FQNEAQ (reference sequence). The CDR3 runs to 12 residues. V lost 8 bases to trimming and J lost 12 bases, with 17 bases between them. CDR3: CASGPDWPPQFF. The CDR3 bases are TGTGCCAGCGGGCCGGACTGGCCTCCGCAGTTCTTC.

With respect to this clone: Other DNA sequences in the sample encode the same CDR3. The V call is TRBV18, the J call TRBJ2-7, with a possible D match to TRBD2 (6 bases). CDR3 length: 15 residues. The V gene lost 2 bases and the J gene lost 0 bases, with 11 bases spanning the gap. Germline lookup yields CDR1 KGHSH and CDR2 LQKENI. CDR3 DNA: TGTGCCAGCTCACCAGGGGCGGGGAGCTCCTACGAGCAGTACTTC. This sequence encodes CASSPGAGSSYEQYF.

V usage is TRBV7-9 and J usage is TRBJ1-1, with D unresolved. The germline V gene encodes CDR1 SEHNR and CDR2 FQNEAQ (reference sequence). The CDR3 covers 13 residues. The V end lost 3 bases, the J end lost 1 base, and 6 bases lay between the germline ends. The chain's CDR3 is CASSLHPNTEAFF. In DNA form, the CDR3 reads TGTGCCAGCAGCTTGCATCCGAACACTGAAGCTTTCTTT.

The DNA for the CDR3 is TGTGCCAGCAGTGAGGGACTAGCGGGAAGGGGGGATGAGCAGTTCTTC. Translating gives CASSEGLAGRGDEQFF. The rearrangement links TRBV6-1 to TRBJ2-1; 13 nucleotides line up with TRBD2. This CDR3 has 16 amino acids. V gave up 3 bases and J gave up 8 bases; unmatched junction bases: 7. CDR1 MNHNS and CDR2 SASEGT come from the germline V gene.

This sequence joins TRBV2 and TRBJ2-2; TRBD2 aligns across 7 bases. The CDR3 runs to 15 residues. Looked up from germline, CDR1 is SNHLY and CDR2 is FYNNEI. J gave up 3 bases and V 7 bases, and 8 bases lay outside the gene matches. CDR3 protein: CASTLGRTDTGELFF. The CDR3 DNA follows: TGTGCCAGCACCCTCGGGAGGACGGACACCGGGGAGCTGTTTTTT.

This clone was seen at least ten times. The gene calls are TRBV7-6 and TRBJ2-6; D unresolved. Germline CDR1 reads SGHVS; CDR2 reads FNYEAQ. The V end lost 4 bases, the J end lost 0 bases, and 22 bases lay between the germline ends. The length of the CDR3 is 20 residues. The CDR3: CASSSAQSFNRASGANVLTF. The CDR3 DNA reads as TGTGCCAGCAGCTCGGCCCAGTCGTTTAATCGGGCCTCTGGGGCCAACGTCCTGACTTTC.

V and J are TRBV5-1 and TRBJ1-4; D gene ambiguous. Germline-derived CDR1 and CDR2 are SGHRS and YFSETQ. There are 13 residues in the CDR3. The V end lost 0 bases, the J end lost 2 bases, and 2 bases lay between the germline ends. The CDR3 nucleotides are TGCGCCAGCAGCTTGGCCACTAATGAAAAACTGTTTTTT. Residues: CASSLATNEKLFF. Full variable domain (outside the CDR3, taken from reference TRBV5-1 and TRBJ1-4): KAGVTQTPRYLIKTRGQQVTLSCSPISGHRSVSWYQQTPGQGLQFLFEYFSETQRNKGNFPGRFSGRQFSNSRSEMNVSTLELGDSALYLCASSLATNEKLFFGSGTQLSVL.

The V gene is TRBV6-5, the J gene TRBJ2-1; perhaps TRBD2 as D (5 bases). Looked up from germline, CDR1 is MNHEY and CDR2 is SVGAGI. The CDR3 has 13 amino acids. V lost 7 bases, J lost 5 bases, and 12 bases lay in between. DNA of the CDR3: TGTGCCAGCAAGCGGACGGAGCACAATGAGCAGTTCTTC. Protein: CASKRTEHNEQFF.

This chain connects TRBV5-1 to TRBJ1-3; weak D call: TRBD1 (6 bases). V was shortened by 3 bases and J by 4 bases, with 11 bases between the two germline ends. The CDR3 has 14 residues. CDR1 and CDR2 from the germline V gene are SGHRS and YFSETQ. CDR3 in DNA: TGCGCCAGCAGCTCGAATGGACAGGGAAACACCATATATTTT. It translates to CASSSNGQGNTIYF.